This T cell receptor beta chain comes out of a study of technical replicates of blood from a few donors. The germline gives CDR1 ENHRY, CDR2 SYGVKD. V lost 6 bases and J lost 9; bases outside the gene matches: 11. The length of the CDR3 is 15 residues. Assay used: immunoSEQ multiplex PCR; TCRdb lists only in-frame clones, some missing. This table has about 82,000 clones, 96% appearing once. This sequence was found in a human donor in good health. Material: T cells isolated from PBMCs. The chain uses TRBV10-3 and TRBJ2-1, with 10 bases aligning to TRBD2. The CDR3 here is CAIRPLAGASPEQFF. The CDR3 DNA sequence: TGTGCCATCAGACCCCTAGCGGGAGCTTCTCCTGAGCAGTTCTTC.